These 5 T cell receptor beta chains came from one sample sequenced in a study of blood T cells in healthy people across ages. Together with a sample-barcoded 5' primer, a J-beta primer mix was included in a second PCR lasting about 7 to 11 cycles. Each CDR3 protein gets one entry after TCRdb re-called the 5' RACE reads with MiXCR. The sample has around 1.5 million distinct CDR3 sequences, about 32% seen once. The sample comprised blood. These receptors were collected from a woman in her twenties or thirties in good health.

The CDR3 DNA reads TGTGCCAGCCGGCTAGCGGTCGTAGATACGCAGTATTTT. Translation gives CASRLAVVDTQYF. The chain employs TRBV6-1 and TRBJ2-3, with TRBD2 matching over 7 bases. The germline V gene has CDR1 MNHNS and CDR2 SASEGT. The CDR3 is made up of 13 amino acids. Trimming took 8 bases from V and 5 from J; bases not matched to a gene: 7.

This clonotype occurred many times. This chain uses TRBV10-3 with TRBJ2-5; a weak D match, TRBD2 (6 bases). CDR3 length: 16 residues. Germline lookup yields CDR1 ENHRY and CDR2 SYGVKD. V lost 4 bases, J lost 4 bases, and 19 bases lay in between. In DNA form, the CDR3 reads TGTGCCATCAGTGGGGCGGAGGGATGGTCTAGAGAGACCCAGTACTTC. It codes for CAISGAEGWSRETQYF.

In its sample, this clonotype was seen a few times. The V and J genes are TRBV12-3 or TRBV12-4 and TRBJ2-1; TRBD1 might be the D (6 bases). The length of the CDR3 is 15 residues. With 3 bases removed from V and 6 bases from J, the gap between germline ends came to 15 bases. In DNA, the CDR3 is TGTGCCAGCAGTTTGGAAGGGCAGGGGAGCAATGAGCAGTTCTTC. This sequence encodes CASSLEGQGSNEQFF.

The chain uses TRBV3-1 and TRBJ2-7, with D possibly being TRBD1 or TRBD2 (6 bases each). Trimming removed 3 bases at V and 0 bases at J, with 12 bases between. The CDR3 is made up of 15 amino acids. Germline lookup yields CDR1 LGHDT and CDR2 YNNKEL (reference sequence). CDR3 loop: CASSHIGGTSYEQYF. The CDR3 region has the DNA TGTGCCAGCAGCCATATAGGGGGGACCTCCTACGAGCAGTACTTC.

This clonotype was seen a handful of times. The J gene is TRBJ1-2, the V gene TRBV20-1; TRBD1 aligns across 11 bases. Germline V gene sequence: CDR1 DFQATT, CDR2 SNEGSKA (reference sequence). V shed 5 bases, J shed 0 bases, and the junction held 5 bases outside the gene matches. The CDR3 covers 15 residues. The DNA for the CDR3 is TGCAGTGCTGGAGGACAGGGGGCTACTAACTATGGCTACACCTTC. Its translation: CSAGGQGATNYGYTF.